Listed below are T cell receptor beta chains from one sample, sequenced in a study of neoadjuvant nivolumab and ipilimumab in lung cancer. Produced via immunoSEQ multiplex PCR; TCRdb's table is partial and in-frame only. The table records thousands of clones, approximately 65% of them present only once. The sample in question was tumor tissue, obtained after neoadjuvant nivolumab, alone or with ipilimumab, at or shortly before surgery. These receptors all stem from an adult with non-small cell lung cancer. The CDR3 runs from the conserved cysteine through the conserved F or W. The D gene is left open where the match is weak. Expanded clones get a size class; other rows say once, few or many, or leave the size out.

>14|TRBV28|TRBJ2-3|-|TRBD2
CASSFSGRTDTQYF
TGTGCCAGCAGTTTTAGCGGGCGCACAGATACGCAGTATTTT
>13|TRBV4-2|TRBJ1-4|-|TRBD1
CASSRTGDEKLFF
TGTGCCAGCAGCAGGACAGGGGATGAAAAACTGTTTTTT
>15|TRBV18|TRBJ2-5|-|TRBD1
CASSPSDRGQETQYF
TGTGCCAGCTCACCCTCGGACAGGGGCCAAGAGACCCAGTACTTC
>15|TRBV5-4|TRBJ2-1|-|TRBD2
CASSLGVAGYNEQFF
TGTGCCAGCAGCTTGGGGGTAGCGGGATACAATGAGCAGTTCTTC
>12|TRBV29-1|TRBJ2-5|-|-
CSVAGAQETQYF
TGCAGCGTTGCAGGGGCTCAAGAGACCCAGTACTTC
>13|TRBV2|TRBJ2-5|few|-
CASSATGSETQYF
TGTGCCAGCAGCGCTACAGGGAGCGAGACCCAGTACTTC
>13|TRBV5-1|TRBJ2-1|few|-
CASKVAAYNEQFF
TGCGCCAGCAAAGTAGCGGCCTACAATGAGCAGTTCTTC
>15|TRBV4-2|TRBJ2-1|-|-
CASSQVGRGYNEQFF
TGTGCCAGCAGCCAAGTGGGGCGGGGATACAATGAGCAGTTCTTC
>15|TRBV30|TRBJ1-5|-|TRBD1
CAWSSGGQDYQPQHF
TGTGCCTGGAGTTCGGGGGGACAGGATTATCAGCCCCAGCATTTT
>15|TRBV5-1|TRBJ1-1|-|-
CASSPPWTANTEAFF
TGCGCCAGCAGCCCCCCCTGGACAGCCAACACTGAAGCTTTCTTT
>13|TRBV11-1|TRBJ1-4|-|-
CASSLGTMEKLFF
TGTGCCAGCAGCCTAGGGACAATGGAAAAACTGTTTTTT
>12|TRBV7-2|TRBJ2-7|-|-
CASGWSSYEQYF
TGTGCCAGCGGTTGGAGCTCCTACGAGCAGTACTTC
>14|TRBV5-1|TRBJ1-5|-|TRBD1
CASSSGQVGQPQHF
TGCGCCAGCAGCTCTGGACAGGTAGGACAGCCCCAGCATTTT
>14|TRBV7-8|TRBJ1-2|few|-
CASSLSTEGRGYTF
TGTGCCAGCAGCTTATCAACAGAGGGACGGGGCTACACCTTC
>11|TRBV29-1|TRBJ1-2|-|-
CSATINYGYTF
TGCAGCGCTACGATTAACTATGGCTACACCTTC
>14|TRBV27|TRBJ1-1|-|-
CASSLWTGSTEAFF
TGTGCCAGCAGTTTATGGACGGGGAGCACTGAAGCTTTCTTT
>15|TRBV18|TRBJ1-3|-|-
CASSPVGFSGNTIYF
TGTGCCAGCTCACCCGTCGGTTTCTCTGGAAACACCATATATTTT
>14|TRBV5-1|TRBJ1-1|-|TRBD1
CASSFTGEGTEAFF
TGCGCCAGCAGCTTTACAGGGGAGGGAACTGAAGCTTTCTTT
>14|TRBV2|TRBJ1-5|once|-
CASSVDNSNQPQHF
TGTGCCAGCAGTGTTGACAACTCCAATCAGCCCCAGCATTTT
>16|TRBV6-1|TRBJ2-1|-|-
CASSEIPGHLGGGQFF
TGTGCCAGCAGTGAAATCCCGGGACACTTAGGGGGGGGGCAGTTCTTC
>15|TRBV19|TRBJ2-2|-|-
CASSIQGSRTGELFF
TGTGCCAGTAGTATACAGGGTAGTAGGACCGGGGAGCTGTTTTTT
>17|TRBV18|TRBJ2-1|-|TRBD2
CASSLVAGGGSYNEQFF
TGTGCCAGCTCACTTGTAGCGGGAGGGGGCTCCTACAATGAGCAGTTCTTC
>15|TRBV6-5|TRBJ1-3|-|-
CASSYSTVSGNTIYF
TGTGCCAGCAGTTACTCGACAGTCTCTGGAAACACCATATATTTT
>14|TRBV9|TRBJ2-3|-|-
CASSVSGYTDTQYF
TGTGCCAGCAGCGTAAGCGGTTACACAGATACGCAGTATTTT
>14|TRBV5-1|TRBJ2-1|-|-
CASSLQVQNNEQFF
TGCGCCAGCAGCTTGCAAGTGCAAAACAATGAGCAGTTCTTC
>14|TRBV7-2|TRBJ2-7|-|-
CASSYSPKTYEQYF
TGTGCCAGCAGCTACAGCCCTAAGACGTACGAGCAGTACTTC
>14|TRBV7-9|TRBJ2-2|-|-
CASSLQANTGELFF
TGTGCCAGCAGCCTTCAGGCCAACACCGGGGAGCTGTTTTTT
>16|TRBV11-1|TRBJ2-3|-|-
CASSHKTRTLTDTQYF
TGTGCCAGCAGCCATAAGACTAGAACACTCACAGATACGCAGTATTTT
>15|TRBV11-1|TRBJ2-2|-|TRBD2
CASSDSGINTGELFF
TGTGCCAGCAGCGATAGCGGGATAAACACCGGGGAGCTGTTTTTT
>14|TRBV10-3|TRBJ2-3|-|-
CAISEAFSTDTQYF
TGTGCCATCAGTGAGGCATTCAGTACGGATACGCAGTATTTT
>14|TRBV25-1|TRBJ1-2|-|TRBD1
CASKRQGTGYGYTF
TGTGCCAGCAAAAGACAGGGAACAGGCTATGGCTACACCTTC
>15|TRBV27|TRBJ1-5|few|-
CASTELGGRNQPQHF
TGTGCCAGCACCGAACTCGGGGGCCGCAATCAGCCCCAGCATTTT
>14|TRBV6-5|TRBJ2-1|-|-
CASSSAVSYNEQFF
TGTGCCAGTTCTTCAGCGGTCTCCTACAATGAGCAGTTCTTC
>15|TRBV18|TRBJ2-3|-|-
CASSPWDGYTDTQYF
TGTGCCAGCTCACCTTGGGACGGATACACAGATACGCAGTATTTT
>15|TRBV30|TRBJ1-5|-|-
CAWSGSGHLNQPQHF
TGTGCCTGGAGTGGCTCGGGACACCTTAATCAGCCCCAGCATTTT
>15|TRBV6-1|TRBJ2-7|-|TRBD1
CASSDWTGIFYEQYF
TGTGCCAGCAGTGACTGGACAGGGATATTCTACGAGCAGTACTTC
>12|TRBV29-1|TRBJ2-7|-|-
CSVALNLGEQYF
TGCAGCGTAGCCCTTAACCTGGGGGAGCAGTACTTC
>15|TRBV6-1|TRBJ1-5|-|TRBD1
CASRGDRYSNQPQHF
TGTGCCAGCAGAGGGGACAGGTATAGCAATCAGCCCCAGCATTTT
>18|TRBV5-4|TRBJ2-2|-|TRBD2
CASSLELAGLANTGELFF
TGTGCCAGCAGCTTGGAGCTAGCGGGCCTAGCGAACACCGGGGAGCTGTTTTTT
>15|TRBV5-1|TRBJ2-7|-|-
CASSPTWDRDYEQYF
TGCGCCAGCAGCCCTACGTGGGACCGAGACTACGAGCAGTACTTC
>12|TRBV11-2|TRBJ2-5|few|-
CASAGESETQYF
TGTGCCAGCGCCGGGGAATCAGAGACCCAGTACTTC
>13|TRBV27|TRBJ2-7|-|-
CASSLDPSYEQYF
TGTGCCAGCAGTTTAGACCCGAGCTACGAGCAGTACTTC
>11|TRBV18|TRBJ2-5|few|-
CASSPGETQYF
TGTGCCAGCTCACCGGGAGAGACCCAGTACTTC
>14|TRBV6-5|TRBJ2-7|-|TRBD1
CASSRQGGSYEQYF
TGTGCCAGCAGCCGACAGGGGGGCTCCTACGAGCAGTACTTC
>13|TRBV9|TRBJ1-1|-|-
CASSVQSNTEAFF
TGTGCCAGCAGCGTCCAATCGAACACTGAAGCTTTCTTT
>17|TRBV4-1|TRBJ2-3|-|-
CASSQDRGRRSTDTQYF
TGCGCCAGCAGCCAAGATCGGGGGAGGCGAAGCACAGATACGCAGTATTTT